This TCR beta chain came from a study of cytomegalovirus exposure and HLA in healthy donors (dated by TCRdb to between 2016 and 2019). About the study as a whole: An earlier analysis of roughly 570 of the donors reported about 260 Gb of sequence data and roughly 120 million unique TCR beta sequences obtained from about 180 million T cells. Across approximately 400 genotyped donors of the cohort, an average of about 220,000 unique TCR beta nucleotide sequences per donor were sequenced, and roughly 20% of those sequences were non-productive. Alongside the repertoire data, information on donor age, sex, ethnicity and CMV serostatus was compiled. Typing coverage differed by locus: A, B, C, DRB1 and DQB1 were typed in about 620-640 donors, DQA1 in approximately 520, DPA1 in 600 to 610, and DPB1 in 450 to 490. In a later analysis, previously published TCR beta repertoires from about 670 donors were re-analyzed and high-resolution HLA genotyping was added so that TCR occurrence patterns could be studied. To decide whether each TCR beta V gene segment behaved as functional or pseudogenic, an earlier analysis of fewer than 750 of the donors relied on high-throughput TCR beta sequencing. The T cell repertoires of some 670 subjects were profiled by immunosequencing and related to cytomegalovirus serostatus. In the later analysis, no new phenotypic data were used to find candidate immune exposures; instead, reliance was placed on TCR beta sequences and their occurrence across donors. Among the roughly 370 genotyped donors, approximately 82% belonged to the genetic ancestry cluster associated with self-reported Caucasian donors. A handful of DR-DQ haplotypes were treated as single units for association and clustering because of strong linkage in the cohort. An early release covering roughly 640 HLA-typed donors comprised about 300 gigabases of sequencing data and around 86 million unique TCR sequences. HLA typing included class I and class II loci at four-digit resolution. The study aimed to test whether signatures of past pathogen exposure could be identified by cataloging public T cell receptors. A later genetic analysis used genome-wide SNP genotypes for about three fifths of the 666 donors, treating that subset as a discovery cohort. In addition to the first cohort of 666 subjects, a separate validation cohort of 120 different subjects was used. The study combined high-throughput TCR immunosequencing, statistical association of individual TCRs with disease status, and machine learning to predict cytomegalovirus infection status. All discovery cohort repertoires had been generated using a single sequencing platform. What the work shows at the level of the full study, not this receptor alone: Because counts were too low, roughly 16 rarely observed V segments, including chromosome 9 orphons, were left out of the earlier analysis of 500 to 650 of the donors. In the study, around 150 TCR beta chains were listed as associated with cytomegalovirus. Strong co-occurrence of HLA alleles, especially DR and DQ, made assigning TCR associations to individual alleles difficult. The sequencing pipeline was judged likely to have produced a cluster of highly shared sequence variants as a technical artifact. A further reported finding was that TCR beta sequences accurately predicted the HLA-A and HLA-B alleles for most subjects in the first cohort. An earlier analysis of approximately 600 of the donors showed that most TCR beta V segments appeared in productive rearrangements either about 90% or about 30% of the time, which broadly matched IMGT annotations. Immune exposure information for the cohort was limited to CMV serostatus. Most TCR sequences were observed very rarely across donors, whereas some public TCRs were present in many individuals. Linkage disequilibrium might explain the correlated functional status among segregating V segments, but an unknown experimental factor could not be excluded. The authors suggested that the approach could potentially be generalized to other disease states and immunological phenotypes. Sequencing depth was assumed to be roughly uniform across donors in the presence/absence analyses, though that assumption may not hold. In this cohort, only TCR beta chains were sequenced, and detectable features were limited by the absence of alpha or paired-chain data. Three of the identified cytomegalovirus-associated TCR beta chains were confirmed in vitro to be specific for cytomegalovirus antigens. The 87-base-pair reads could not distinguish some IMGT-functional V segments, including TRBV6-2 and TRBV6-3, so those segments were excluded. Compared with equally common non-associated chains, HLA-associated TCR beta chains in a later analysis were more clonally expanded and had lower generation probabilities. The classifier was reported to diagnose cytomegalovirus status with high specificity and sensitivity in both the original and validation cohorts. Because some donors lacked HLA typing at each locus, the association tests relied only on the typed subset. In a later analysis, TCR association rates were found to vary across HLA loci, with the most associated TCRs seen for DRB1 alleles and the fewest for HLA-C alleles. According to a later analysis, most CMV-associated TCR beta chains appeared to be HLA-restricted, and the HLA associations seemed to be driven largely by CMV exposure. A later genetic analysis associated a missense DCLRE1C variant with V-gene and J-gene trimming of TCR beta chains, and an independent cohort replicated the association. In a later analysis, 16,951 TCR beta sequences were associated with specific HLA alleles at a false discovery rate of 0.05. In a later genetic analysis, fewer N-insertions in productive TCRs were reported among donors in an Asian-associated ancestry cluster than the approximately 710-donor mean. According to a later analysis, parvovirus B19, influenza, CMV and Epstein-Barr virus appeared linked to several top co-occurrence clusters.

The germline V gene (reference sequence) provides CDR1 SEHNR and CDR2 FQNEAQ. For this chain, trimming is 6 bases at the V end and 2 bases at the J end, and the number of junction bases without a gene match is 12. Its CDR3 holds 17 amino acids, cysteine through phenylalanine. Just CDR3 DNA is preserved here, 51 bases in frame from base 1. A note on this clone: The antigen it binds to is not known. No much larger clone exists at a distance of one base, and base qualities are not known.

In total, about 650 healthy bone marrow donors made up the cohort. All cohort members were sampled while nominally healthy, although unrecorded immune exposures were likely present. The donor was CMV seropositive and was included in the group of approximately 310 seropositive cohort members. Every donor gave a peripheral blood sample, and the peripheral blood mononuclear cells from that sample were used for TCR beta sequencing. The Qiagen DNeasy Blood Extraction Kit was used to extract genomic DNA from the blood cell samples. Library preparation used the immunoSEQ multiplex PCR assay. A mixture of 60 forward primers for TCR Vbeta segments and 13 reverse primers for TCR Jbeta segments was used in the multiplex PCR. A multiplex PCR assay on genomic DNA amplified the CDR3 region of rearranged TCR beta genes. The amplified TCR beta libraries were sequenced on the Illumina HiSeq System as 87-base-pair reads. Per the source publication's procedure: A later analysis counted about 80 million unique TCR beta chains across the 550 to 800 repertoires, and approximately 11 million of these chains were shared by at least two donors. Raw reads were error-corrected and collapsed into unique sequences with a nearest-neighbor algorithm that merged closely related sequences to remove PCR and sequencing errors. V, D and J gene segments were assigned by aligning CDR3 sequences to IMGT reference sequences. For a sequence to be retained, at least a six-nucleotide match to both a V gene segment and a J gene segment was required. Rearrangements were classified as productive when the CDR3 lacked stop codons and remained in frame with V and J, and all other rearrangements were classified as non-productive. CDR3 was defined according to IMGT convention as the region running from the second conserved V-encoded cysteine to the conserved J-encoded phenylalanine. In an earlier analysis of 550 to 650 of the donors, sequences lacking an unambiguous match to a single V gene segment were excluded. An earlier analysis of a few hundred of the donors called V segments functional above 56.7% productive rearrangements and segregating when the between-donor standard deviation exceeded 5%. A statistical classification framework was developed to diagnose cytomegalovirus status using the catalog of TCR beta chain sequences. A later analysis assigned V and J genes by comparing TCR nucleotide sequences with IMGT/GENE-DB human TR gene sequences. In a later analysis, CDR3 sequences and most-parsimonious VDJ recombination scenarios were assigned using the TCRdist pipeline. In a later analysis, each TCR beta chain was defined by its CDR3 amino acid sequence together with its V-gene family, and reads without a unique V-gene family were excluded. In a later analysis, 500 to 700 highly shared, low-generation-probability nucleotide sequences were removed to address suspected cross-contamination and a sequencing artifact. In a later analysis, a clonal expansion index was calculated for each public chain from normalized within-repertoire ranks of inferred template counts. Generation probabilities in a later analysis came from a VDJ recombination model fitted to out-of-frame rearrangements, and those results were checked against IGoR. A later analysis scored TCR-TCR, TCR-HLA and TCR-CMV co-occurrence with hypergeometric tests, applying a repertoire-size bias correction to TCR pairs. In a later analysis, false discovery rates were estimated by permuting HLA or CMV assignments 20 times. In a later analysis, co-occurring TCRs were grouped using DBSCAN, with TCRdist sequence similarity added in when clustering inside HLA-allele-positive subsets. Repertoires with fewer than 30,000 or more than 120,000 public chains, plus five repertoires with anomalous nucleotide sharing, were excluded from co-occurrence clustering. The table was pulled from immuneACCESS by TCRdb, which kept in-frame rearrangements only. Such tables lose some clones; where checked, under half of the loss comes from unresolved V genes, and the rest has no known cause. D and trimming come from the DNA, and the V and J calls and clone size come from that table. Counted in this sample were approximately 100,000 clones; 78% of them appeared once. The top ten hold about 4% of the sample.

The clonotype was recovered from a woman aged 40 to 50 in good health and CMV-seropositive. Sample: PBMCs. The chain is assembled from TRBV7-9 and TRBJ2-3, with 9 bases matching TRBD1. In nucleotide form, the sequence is TGTGCCAGCAGTCCCGGGACAGGGAATGTCCCCACAGATACGCAGTATTTT. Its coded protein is CASSPGTGNVPTDTQYF. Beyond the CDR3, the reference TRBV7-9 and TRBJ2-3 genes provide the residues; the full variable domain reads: DTGVSQNPRHKITKRGQNVTFRCDPISEHNRLYWYRQTLGQGPEFLTYFQNEAQLEKSRLLSDRFSAERPKGSFSTLEIQRTEQGDSAMYLCASSPGTGNVPTDTQYFGPGTRLTVL.